These 8 T cell receptor beta chains came from one sample sequenced in a study of T-cell reconstitution after alpha-beta-depleted transplantation in children. Preparation of the TCRbeta library used unique molecular identifiers. One entry per CDR3 protein results from TCRdb running MiXCR on the PCR reads. Counted here are hundreds of thousands of distinct CDR3 sequences, over 15% occurring once; the ten biggest clones make up about 1.1%. The sequencing here drew on PBMCs from the stem cell graft donor, taken from the stem cell graft. These receptors originate from a human donor who donated a stem cell graft to a child with acute myeloid leukemia.

This clonotype appeared a few times. This rearrangement joins TRBV4-1 to TRBJ1-6, with a possible D match to TRBD1 (6 bases). Germline values: CDR1 MGHRA, CDR2 YSYEKL. The CDR3 spans 14 residues. V was shortened by 6 bases and J by 9 bases, with 15 bases between the two germline ends. DNA of the CDR3: TGCGCCAGCAGTCAGGGGCCAGAAGGTTCACCCCTCCACTTT. It codes for CASSQGPEGSPLHF.

To note about this clonotype: This clone may be a read error of a much larger clone one base away. The chain employs TRBV9 and TRBJ2-1; 8 bases align to TRBD2. The CDR3 covers 17 residues. Germline loops: CDR1 SGDLS, CDR2 YYNGEE. The CDR3 region has the DNA TGTGCCAGCAGCGCCGGGGGGGCAGGGGTTACCTACGATGAGCAGTTCTTC. This translates into CASSAGGAGVTYDEQFF.

The table lists this clonotype with many counts. The CDR3 loop reads CSAPQAGVIDTQYF. The CDR3 bases are TGCAGTGCTCCTCAGGCAGGGGTCATAGATACGCAGTATTTT. This rearrangement joins TRBV20-1 to TRBJ2-3, with D maybe TRBD1 (6 bases). The germline V and J ends were trimmed by 5 bases and 5 bases, with 17 bases remaining between them. This CDR3 is 14 amino acids long. CDR1 DFQATT and CDR2 SNEGSKA come from the germline V gene (reference sequence).

In its sample, this clonotype was seen many times. The chain's CDR3 is CSVGDTRADQPQHF. The DNA of the CDR3 is TGCAGCGTTGGGGACACCCGAGCGGATCAGCCCCAGCATTTT. The chain links TRBV29-1 to TRBJ1-5; tentatively, D is TRBD1 (6 bases). There are 14 residues in the CDR3. Germline-derived CDR1 and CDR2 are SQVTM and ANQGSEA. Trimming took 4 bases from V and 5 from J, leaving 15 bases between them.

The sample holds many counts of this clonotype. V usage is TRBV12-3 or TRBV12-4 and J usage is TRBJ2-3; D is perhaps TRBD1 (6 bases). This CDR3 contains 13 residues. Trimming cost V 8 bases and J 4 bases, with 13 bases left between them. The CDR3 DNA is TGTGCCAGCGAGGGGGTAGAACCAGATACGCAGTATTTT. Encoded protein: CASEGVEPDTQYF.

A word on this clonotype: This may arise from a read error, as a much more abundant clone is one base away. The gene calls are TRBV29-1 and TRBJ2-7; possibly TRBD1 for D (5 bases). V lost 7 bases and J lost 0, with 10 bases in between. The CDR3 has 12 amino acids. Germline V gene data show CDR1 as SQVTM and CDR2 as ANQGSEA. CDR3 DNA sequence: TGCAGCGCCGAAGGGGTCTCCTACGAGCAGTACTTC. This sequence encodes CSAEGVSYEQYF.

This clonotype occurred many times. This CDR3 reads CAIKPEQFFEGYTF. The CDR3 DNA is TGTGCCATCAAACCAGAACAGTTTTTTGAGGGCTACACCTTC. The rearrangement links TRBV10-3 to TRBJ1-2; D unresolved. V was trimmed by 7 bases and J by 8 bases, leaving 20 bases between them. The CDR3 is 14 amino acids. CDR1 and CDR2 (germline): ENHRY, SYGVKD.

This clonotype was counted between two and nine times. The chain uses TRBV20-1 and TRBJ2-1; the match to TRBD2 covers 13 bases. Per germline, CDR1 DFQATT and CDR2 SNEGSKA (reference sequence). The junction had 10 bases not matched to a gene; V was cut back by 5 bases and J by 0 bases. The CDR3 is 18 amino acids. CDR3 in DNA: TGCAGTGCTTTTTCCGGACTAGCGGGGGAGAGCTCCTACAATGAGCAGTTCTTC. Its translation is CSAFSGLAGESSYNEQFF.